The rows below give T cell receptor beta chains drawn from one sample of a study of STAT5B mutations in CD4+ large granular lymphocyte leukemia. Assay used: immunoSEQ multiplex PCR; TCRdb lists only in-frame clones, some missing. The profile shows about 33,000 clones, about 70% of them singletons. Sequences were obtained from CD4+ T cells from blood buffy coats. The receptors stem from a human donor in good health. The CDR3 runs from the conserved cysteine through the conserved F or W. The order of the fields is clone size, D gene, V gene, J gene, CDR3 DNA, CDR3 protein. The D gene is left open where the match is weak. Expanded clones are given a class, and other clones once, few, many or no size at all.

few	.	TRBV11-2	TRBJ1-6	TGTGCCAGCAGTCCATTAACGGCCTATCATAATTCACCCCTCCACTTT	CASSPLTAYHNSPLHF
.	.	TRBV6-1	TRBJ2-3	TGTGCCAGCAGTGAAGCGCTGTATGGGGGGCGTGTAGATACGCAGTATTTT	CASSEALYGGRVDTQYF
few	.	TRBV19	TRBJ1-1	TGTGCCAGTAGGACGGACAGACAAACCACTGAAGCTTTCTTT	CASRTDRQTTEAFF
.	TRBD1	TRBV27	TRBJ2-6	TGTGCCAGCAGTTTAAGGGGGCCAGGGGCCAACGTCCTGACTTTC	CASSLRGPGANVLTF
.	.	TRBV29-1	TRBJ2-7	TGCAGCGTCGGGATCTTTCCCTACGAGCAGTACTTC	CSVGIFPYEQYF
.	TRBD2	TRBV7-2	TRBJ2-5	TGTGCCAGCAGCTTGGGACTAGCGGGGTTCCAAGAGACCCAGTACTTC	CASSLGLAGFQETQYF
.	.	TRBV30	TRBJ2-5	TGTGCCTGGAGTTGGGACTCCACTTGGGAGACCCAGTACTTC	CAWSWDSTWETQYF
few	.	TRBV7-9	TRBJ1-3	TGTGCCAGCAGCCCCTCGCTGTTAACTGGAAACACCATATATTTT	CASSPSLLTGNTIYF
.	TRBD1	TRBV29-1	TRBJ1-1	TGCAGCGCCAAGACAGGGCAGGGCACTGAAGCTTTCTTT	CSAKTGQGTEAFF
.	.	TRBV4-3	TRBJ2-2	TGCGCCAGCAGCCAAGAATATGGTAACACCGGGGAGCTGTTTTTT	CASSQEYGNTGELFF
.	TRBD1	TRBV6-1	TRBJ1-5	TGTGCCAGCAGGGGACAGGGGAATCAGCCCCAGCATTTT	CASRGQGNQPQHF
.	.	TRBV7-2	TRBJ1-5	TGTGCCAGCAGCCCAATGGGCCGGGGGAGCAATCAGCCCCAGCATTTT	CASSPMGRGSNQPQHF